These 29 T cell receptor beta chains were all obtained from the same sample, sequenced in a study of T cell responses to AZD1222 COVID-19 vaccine. TCRdb's copy holds only in-frame clones and misses some; the assay was immunoSEQ multiplex PCR. The sample holds approximately 140,000 clones, just over 90% seen once. The source was peripheral blood, collected on day 0 of AZD1222 vaccination. Receptor source: an adult in good health.

The chain carries TRBV5-1 and TRBJ2-7; 7 bases are a match to TRBD2. The ends lost 3 bases at V and 3 bases at J; junction bases unmatched: 15. Germline V gives CDR1 SGHRS, CDR2 YFSETQ. This CDR3 region has 17 residues. The CDR3 nucleotides read TGCGCCAGCAGCTACCATACCCCCCTAGCGGAGCTCTACGAGCAGTACTTC. It yields the protein CASSYHTPLAELYEQYF.

The chain links TRBV6-5 to TRBJ2-7; 11 bases align to TRBD1. Germline CDR1 is MNHEY and CDR2 is SVGAGI. This CDR3 is built from 15 residues. V gave up 8 bases and J gave up 4 bases; unmatched junction bases: 10. Written as DNA, the CDR3 is TGTGCCAGCCTAAGGACAGGGGGCGTTAGATACGAGCAGTACTTC. Translating gives CASLRTGGVRYEQYF.

The gene calls are TRBV5-1 and TRBJ1-6; TRBD1 matches 7 bases. CDR1 and CDR2 from the germline V gene are SGHRS and YFSETQ. The CDR3 totals 14 residues. The ends lost 3 bases at V and 6 bases at J; junction bases unmatched: 3. The CDR3 nucleotides are TGCGCCAGCAGCTCCGGGACAGCTAATTCACCCCTCCACTTT. Translating it yields CASSSGTANSPLHF.

The chain links TRBV29-1 to TRBJ2-1; 8 bases map to TRBD1. Trimming removed 3 bases from V and 6 bases from J; junction bases left unmatched: 7. The CDR3 length is 14 residues. Germline values: CDR1 SQVTM, CDR2 ANQGSEA. This chain's CDR3 is CSVESDREPNEQFF. DNA of the CDR3: TGCAGCGTTGAGTCGGACAGGGAACCCAATGAGCAGTTCTTC.

DNA of the CDR3: TGCGCCAGCAGTTCCGACAGGCTTAATGAAAAACTGTTTTTT. Amino acids: CASSSDRLNEKLFF. This rearrangement joins TRBV4-3 to TRBJ1-4; perhaps TRBD1 as D (6 bases). The CDR3 covers 14 residues. Trimming removed 6 bases from V and 4 bases from J, with 12 bases in between. Germline lookup yields CDR1 LGHNA and CDR2 YSLEER.

The genes are TRBV19 and TRBJ2-7, with TRBD1 matching over 9 bases. CDR3 length: 14 residues. V lost 5 bases and J lost 3; bases outside the gene matches: 5. Germline CDR1 is LNHDA and CDR2 is SQIVND (reference sequence). The CDR3 nucleotides are TGTGCCAGTAGTGAGGACAGGGGCTTCTACGAGCAGTACTTC. Protein: CASSEDRGFYEQYF.

The V call is TRBV15, the J call TRBJ2-3; D gene ambiguous. CDR3 length equals 14 residues. Trimming took off 0 bases at V and 6 bases at J, with 10 bases between the two ends. Germline CDR1 reads LNHNV; CDR2 reads YYDKDF (reference sequence). This chain's CDR3 is CATSRDSLRDTQYF. CDR3 nucleotide sequence: TGTGCCACCAGCAGAGATAGTTTGCGTGATACGCAGTATTTT.

The V and J genes are TRBV5-4 and TRBJ1-2; D perhaps matches TRBD1 (6 bases). The CDR3 has 15 amino acids. V lost 0 bases, J lost 4 bases, and 13 bases lay in between. Germline CDR1 is SGHNT and CDR2 is YYREEE (reference sequence). This chain's CDR3 is CASSLDETGPYGYTF. CDR3 coding DNA: TGTGCCAGCAGCTTGGATGAGACAGGTCCCTATGGCTACACCTTC. Looking up the rest from reference TRBV5-4 and TRBJ1-2 gives the full variable domain: ETGVTQSPTHLIKTRGQQVTLRCSSQSGHNTVSWYQQALGQGPQFIFQYYREEENGRGNFPPRFSGLQFPNYSSELNVNALELDDSALYLCASSLDETGPYGYTFGSGTRLTVV.

Points on this clone: At one end, the junction sequence differs from germline, possibly due to a read error. The chain joins TRBV6-1 to TRBJ1-6; TRBD1 matches 8 bases. CDR1 and CDR2 from the germline V gene are MNHNS and SASEGT. This CDR3 has 15 residues. The CDR3 sequence is CASREDRGSNSPLHF. In DNA form, the CDR3 reads TGTGCCAGCAGGGAAGACAGGGGAAGCAATTCACCCCTCCACTTT.

A few counts support this clone. The chain combines TRBV5-1 with TRBJ1-1; D is undetermined. The germline gives CDR1 SGHRS, CDR2 YFSETQ. This CDR3 region has 13 residues. Trimming took 4 bases from V and 4 from J, leaving 11 bases between them. CDR3 DNA sequence: TGCGCCAGCAGCGGGGAATTGGGCACTGAAGCTTTCTTT. It is translated as CASSGELGTEAFF.

V usage is TRBV15 and J usage is TRBJ2-3; the D gene is possibly TRBD2 (6 bases). CDR3 length: 14 residues. Trimming removed 1 base at V and 2 bases at J, with 7 bases between. Per germline, CDR1 LNHNV and CDR2 YYDKDF (reference sequence). The CDR3 is CATSRGGDTDTQYF. The DNA of the CDR3 is TGTGCCACCAGCAGAGGGGGGGACACAGATACGCAGTATTTT.

J is TRBJ2-7 and V is TRBV4-3; D gene unclear. Germline values: CDR1 LGHNA, CDR2 YSLEER. The CDR3 totals 13 residues. V shed 1 base and J shed 3 bases, with 7 bases lying between them. DNA of the CDR3: TGCGCCAGCAGCCAAGTGGTGGGCTACGAGCAGTACTTC. This encodes CASSQVVGYEQYF.

The chain employs TRBV25-1 and TRBJ2-1; D remains ambiguous. CDR1 MGHDK and CDR2 SYGVNS come from the germline V gene. The CDR3 is made up of 14 amino acids. With 7 bases removed from V and 2 bases from J, the gap between germline ends came to 12 bases. CDR3 amino acids: CASTRLPPYNEQFF. The CDR3, as DNA: TGTGCCAGCACCCGCCTCCCGCCCTACAATGAGCAGTTCTTC.

V and J are TRBV29-1 and TRBJ2-7, with D possibly being TRBD2 (6 bases). With 6 bases removed from V and 2 bases from J, the gap between germline ends came to 8 bases. CDR1 and CDR2 (germline): SQVTM, ANQGSEA. CDR3 length: 11 amino acids. CDR3 amino acids: CSVGGAYEQYF. The DNA for the CDR3 is TGCAGCGTGGGGGGAGCCTACGAGCAGTACTTC.

The V and J genes are TRBV18 and TRBJ2-3; TRBD1 aligns across 8 bases. The junction had 10 bases not matched to a gene; V was cut back by 5 bases and J by 3 bases. Germline CDR1 and CDR2: KGHSH and LQKENI. The CDR3 runs to 16 residues. The CDR3 DNA is TGTGCCAGCTCAGTGAGACAGGGGACGAGTACAGATACGCAGTATTTT. Protein product: CASSVRQGTSTDTQYF.

The chain employs TRBV7-6 and TRBJ2-5, with 12 positions matching TRBD2. Germline assignment: CDR1 SGHVS and CDR2 FNYEAQ. The CDR3 contains 15 residues. The ends lost 3 bases at V and 3 bases at J; junction bases unmatched: 2. CDR3 DNA: TGTGCCAGCAGCTTTAGGACTAGCGGGGAAGAGACCCAGTACTTC. It yields the protein CASSFRTSGEETQYF.

V gene TRBV5-4 combines with J gene TRBJ2-7; 8 nucleotides agree with TRBD2. With V trimmed by 2 bases and J by 1 base, 5 bases remained unmatched. In germline, CDR1 is SGHNT, CDR2 YYREEE (reference sequence). This CDR3 is 15 amino acids long. Here the CDR3 DNA reads TGTGCCAGCAGCTTTTCGAGCGGGAGTTCCTACGAGCAGTACTTC. It is translated as CASSFSSGSSYEQYF.

The V gene is TRBV4-3, the J gene TRBJ1-1, with 8 bases lining up with TRBD1. CDR1 is LGHNA, CDR2 YSLEER, per germline. The CDR3 totals 13 residues. V shed 1 base, J shed 11 bases, and the junction held 6 bases outside the gene matches. This chain's CDR3 is CASSQVRTGRAFF. CDR3 coding DNA: TGCGCCAGCAGCCAAGTCCGGACAGGGCGGGCTTTCTTT.

This clone was recorded only once. The genes are TRBV5-6 and TRBJ2-1; 7 nucleotides line up with TRBD2. Trimming took 3 bases from V and 4 from J; bases not matched to a gene: 4. Germline values: CDR1 SGHDT, CDR2 YYEEEE. The CDR3 sequence is 14 residues long. CDR3 residues: CASSWLAAYNEQFF. DNA for the CDR3: TGTGCCAGCAGCTGGCTAGCGGCGTACAATGAGCAGTTCTTC.

This clone has only one observation. In nucleotides, the CDR3 is TGTGCCAGTAGTATCCGCGACTATGGCTACACCTTC. As protein: CASSIRDYGYTF. J is TRBJ1-2 and V is TRBV19; D remains ambiguous. The CDR3 extends over 12 amino acids. Germline CDR1 LNHDA, CDR2 SQIVND (reference sequence). V shed 3 bases and J shed 3 bases, with 5 bases lying between them.

The chain carries TRBV7-2 and TRBJ2-1; 7 positions match TRBD2. V lost 4 bases to trimming and J lost 9 bases; unmatched junction nucleotides: 3. CDR3 length: 12 residues. CDR1 is SGHTA, CDR2 FQGNSA, per germline. The CDR3 sequence is CASSWGRGEQFF. In DNA, the CDR3 is TGTGCCAGCAGCTGGGGGAGGGGTGAGCAGTTCTTC.

The chain combines TRBV5-1 with TRBJ2-2; 8 bases line up with TRBD1. The germline V gene has CDR1 SGHRS and CDR2 YFSETQ. The CDR3 is made up of 16 amino acids. Trimming took 4 bases from V and 5 from J; bases not matched to a gene: 10. The CDR3 reads CASSTKGQGGTGELFF. CDR3 in DNA: TGCGCCAGCAGCACAAAAGGACAGGGAGGAACCGGGGAGCTGTTTTTT.

The chain combines TRBV27 with TRBJ2-7; 7 bases map to TRBD1. The V segment lost 6 bases and the J segment 2 bases; nucleotides outside the gene matches: 7. Germline CDR1 reads MNHEY; CDR2 reads SMNVEV (reference sequence). This CDR3 has 14 amino acids. CDR3 loop: CASRARQGPYEQYF. DNA for the CDR3: TGTGCCAGCAGGGCAAGACAGGGTCCCTACGAGCAGTACTTC.

The rearrangement uses TRBV27 and TRBJ2-3; possible D gene TRBD2, 7 bases. Germline CDR1 is MNHEY and CDR2 is SMNVEV (reference sequence). V lost 8 bases to trimming and J lost 1 base, with 19 bases between them. The CDR3 sequence is 16 residues long. Written as DNA, the CDR3 is TGTGCCAGCTGGGAGGGGGGCTATGCGGGCACAGATACGCAGTATTTT. Translation gives CASWEGGYAGTDTQYF.

This chain links TRBV18 with TRBJ1-5; 8 nucleotides match TRBD1. V dropped 3 bases and J dropped 3; count of bases not matched to a gene: 7. CDR3 length: 16 residues. Germline V gives CDR1 KGHSH, CDR2 LQKENI. The CDR3 nucleotides read TGTGCCAGCTCACCTACGACAGGGGAAAACAATCAGCCCCAGCATTTT. This encodes CASSPTTGENNQPQHF.

The chain has TRBV20-1 and TRBJ1-1; D call uncertain. The ends were cut back, 3 bases at V and 8 bases at J, with 10 bases in the middle. The germline gives CDR1 DFQATT, CDR2 SNEGSKA (reference sequence). CDR3 size: 11 residues. Here the CDR3 DNA reads TGCAGTGCTAGCTTCGGCCGAGAAGCTTTCTTT. Translated, it gives CSASFGREAFF.

The rearrangement links TRBV12-3 or TRBV12-4 to TRBJ1-1, with unresolved D. Between the trimmed V and J ends, which lost 6 bases and 5 bases, there was a span of 13 bases. CDR3 size: 13 residues. As DNA, the CDR3 is TGTGCCAGCAGACAAACCGCGGTGACTGAAGCTTTCTTT. Its protein product is CASRQTAVTEAFF.

The chain is built from TRBV12-3 or TRBV12-4 and TRBJ2-4; 9 nucleotides align to TRBD1. V lost 0 bases, J lost 15 bases, and 3 bases stayed unmatched. The CDR3 loop spans 12 amino acids. The CDR3, as DNA: TGTGCCAGCAGTTTAGCGGGACAGGGTCCGTACTTC. Encoded protein: CASSLAGQGPYF.

The chain joins TRBV7-3 to TRBJ1-2, with TRBD1 identical over 8 bases. V shed 5 bases and J 8 bases; nucleotides not matched to a gene: 7. The length of the CDR3 is 13 residues. Germline V gene sequence: CDR1 SGHTA, CDR2 FQGTGA. The DNA for the CDR3 is TGTGCCAGCAGCCCAGGACAGGGCTTGGGCTACACCTTC. Translating it yields CASSPGQGLGYTF.